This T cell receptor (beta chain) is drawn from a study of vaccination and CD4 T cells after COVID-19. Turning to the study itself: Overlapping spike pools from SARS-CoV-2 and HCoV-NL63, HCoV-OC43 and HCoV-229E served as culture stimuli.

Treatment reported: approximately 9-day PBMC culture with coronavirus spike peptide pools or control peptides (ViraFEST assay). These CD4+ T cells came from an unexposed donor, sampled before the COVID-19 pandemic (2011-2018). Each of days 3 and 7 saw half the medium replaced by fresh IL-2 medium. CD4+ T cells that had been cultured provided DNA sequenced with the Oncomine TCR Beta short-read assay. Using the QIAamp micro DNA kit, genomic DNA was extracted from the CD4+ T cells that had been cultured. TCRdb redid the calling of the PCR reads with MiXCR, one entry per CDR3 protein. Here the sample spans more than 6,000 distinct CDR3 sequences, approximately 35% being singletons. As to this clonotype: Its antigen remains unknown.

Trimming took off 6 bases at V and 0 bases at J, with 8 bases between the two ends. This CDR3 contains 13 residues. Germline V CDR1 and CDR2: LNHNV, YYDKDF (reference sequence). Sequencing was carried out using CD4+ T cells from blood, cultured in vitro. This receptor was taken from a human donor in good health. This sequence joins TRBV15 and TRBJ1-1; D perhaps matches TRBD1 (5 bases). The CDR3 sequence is CATRRDLNTEAFF. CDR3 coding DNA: TGTGCCACCAGACGGGACTTGAACACTGAAGCTTTCTTT.